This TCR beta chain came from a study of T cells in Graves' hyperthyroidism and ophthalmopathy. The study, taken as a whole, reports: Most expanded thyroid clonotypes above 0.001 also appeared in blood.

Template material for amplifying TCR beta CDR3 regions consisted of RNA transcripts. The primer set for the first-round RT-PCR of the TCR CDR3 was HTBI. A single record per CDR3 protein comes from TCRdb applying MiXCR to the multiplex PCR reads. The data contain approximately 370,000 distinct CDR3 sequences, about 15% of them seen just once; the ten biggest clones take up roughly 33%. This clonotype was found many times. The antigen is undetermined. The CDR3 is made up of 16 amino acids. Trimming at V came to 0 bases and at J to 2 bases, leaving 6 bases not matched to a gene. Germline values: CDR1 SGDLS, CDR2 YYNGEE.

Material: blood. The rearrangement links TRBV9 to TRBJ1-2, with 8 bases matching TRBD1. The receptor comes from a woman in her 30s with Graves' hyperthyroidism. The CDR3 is CASSVAGTGKNYGYTF. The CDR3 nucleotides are TGTGCCAGCAGCGTAGCTGGGACAGGAAAGAACTATGGCTACACCTTC.